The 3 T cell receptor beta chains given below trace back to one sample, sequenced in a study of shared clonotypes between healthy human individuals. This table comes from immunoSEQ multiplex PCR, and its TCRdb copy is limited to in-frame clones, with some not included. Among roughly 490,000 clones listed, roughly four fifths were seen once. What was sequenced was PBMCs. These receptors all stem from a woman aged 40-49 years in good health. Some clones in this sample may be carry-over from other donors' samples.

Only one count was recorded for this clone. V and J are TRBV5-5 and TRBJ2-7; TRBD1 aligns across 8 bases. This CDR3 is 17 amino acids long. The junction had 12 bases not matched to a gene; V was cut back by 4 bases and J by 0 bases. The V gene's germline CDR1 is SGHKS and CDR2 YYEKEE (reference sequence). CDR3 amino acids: CASSLNDQGAGSYEQYF. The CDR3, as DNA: TGTGCCAGCAGCCTGAACGATCAGGGGGCTGGCTCCTACGAGCAGTACTTC.

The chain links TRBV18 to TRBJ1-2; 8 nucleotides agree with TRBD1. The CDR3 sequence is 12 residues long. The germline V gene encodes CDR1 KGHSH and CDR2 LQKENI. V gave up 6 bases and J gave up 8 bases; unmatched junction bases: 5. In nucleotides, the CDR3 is TGTGCCAGCTCCCAAGGACAGGGCGGCTACACCTTC. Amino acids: CASSQGQGGYTF.

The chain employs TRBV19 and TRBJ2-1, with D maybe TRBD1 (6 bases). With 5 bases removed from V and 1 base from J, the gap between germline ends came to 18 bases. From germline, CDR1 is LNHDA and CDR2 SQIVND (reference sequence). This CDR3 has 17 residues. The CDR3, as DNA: TGTGCCAGTAGTTCCGTACAGGGTGGAATATCCTACAATGAGCAGTTCTTC. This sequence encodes CASSSVQGGISYNEQFF.